This T cell receptor beta chain was captured in a study of T cell responses to AZD1222 COVID-19 vaccine. For this clone: The antigen remains unidentified.

Whole-study findings and limits: Most donors were white British and more were female, and clonal diversity was possibly underestimated.

TCRdb keeps only in-frame clones here, not all; method: immunoSEQ multiplex PCR. There are roughly 180,000 clones in the sample; about nine tenths occur only once, and 2.6% lies in the top ten. The sample consisted of peripheral blood, taken on day 0 of AZD1222 vaccination. The receptor's source is an adult in good health.

CDR3 sequence: CASTLQSNYGYTF. The CDR3 region has the DNA TGTGCCAGCACCCTACAAAGTAACTATGGCTACACCTTC. The gene calls are TRBV2 and TRBJ1-2; no reliable D call. The CDR3 runs 13 residues. V lost 7 bases and J 1 base, leaving 10 bases between the germline ends. CDR1 and CDR2 from the germline V gene are SNHLY and FYNNEI.